The source of this T cell receptor beta chain is a study of blood T cell repertoires in COVID-19 (dated by TCRdb to the early 2020s). The study in broad terms: Samples covering the acute and convalescent phases of COVID-19 were provided by collaborators in the United States, Italy and Spain. The prospective study material was composed of cDNA or gDNA derived from T cells, B-cell-depleted T cells, or PBMCs. Nearly every sample came with metadata listing a de-identified subject ID, COVID-19 status, age in years and sex. HLA class I and class II types, where available, came from metadata supplied by the sample provider rather than from assay-based typing. Deeply sampled blood TCRbeta repertoires from subjects exposed to, actively infected with, or recovered from COVID-19 were included in the dataset. The samples were drawn from two sources: the first 160 participants of the ongoing ImmuneRACE study, and 1,200 or so subjects contributed by 6 global collaborators. The repertoires were released in a freely available public database intended as a resource for research on the immune response to SARS-CoV-2.

TCRbeta CDR3 regions were amplified from genomic DNA by means of the immunoSEQ Assay, a bias-controlled multiplex PCR. As for the original processing: Within the assay, amplification of reference gene primers was used to estimate how many nucleated cells each sample contained. To quantify the absolute abundance of each unique TCRbeta CDR3 rearrangement, sequence reads were collapsed and filtered. For each sample, productive Simpson clonality was calculated as the square root of Simpson's diversity index across productive rearrangements. As stored in TCRdb, this immuneACCESS dataset retains in-frame rearrangements with V and J assigned. A fraction of the clones does not appear; measured against another copy, unresolved V genes explain less than half of the discrepancy, and the remainder lacks a known reason. The D gene and trimming were derived from the DNA, and the V and J assignments and clone size from that table. A total of around 99,000 clones appear in this sample, 75% to 85% of them only once. The ten top clones hold 7.9% of the sample.

Collaborating institutions collected whole blood in K2EDTA tubes following their own protocols. Collaborator samples were shipped for TCRbeta analysis as frozen whole blood, isolated PBMCs, or DNA extracted from either sample type. Unmatched junction bases come to 7, with V trimmed by 4 bases and J by 4 bases. The CDR3 sequence holds 15 residues, the cysteine and phenylalanine included. Only the CDR3 DNA stays, 45 bases, in frame from base 1. CDR1 SEHNR and CDR2 FQNEAQ were looked up in the germline V gene (reference sequence). A note on this clone: The specificity of this receptor is unknown. No much larger clone exists at a distance of one base, and base qualities are not known.

Overall study outcomes, separate from this receptor: The amount of clinical and demographic metadata varied by source and participant and was provided uncurated.

Recombination joined TRBV7-9 with TRBJ1-5; 7 junctional bases match TRBD1. Sequencing was done on a sample of peripheral blood. The clonotype originates from an elderly woman with active or convalescent COVID-19. The DNA reads as follows: TGTGCCAGCAGCTCTTTGCAGGGGGGAAATCAGCCCCAGCATTTT. This sequence encodes CASSSLQGGNQPQHF. With all but the CDR3 taken from the reference TRBV7-9 and TRBJ1-5 genes, the full variable domain is: DTGVSQNPRHKITKRGQNVTFRCDPISEHNRLYWYRQTLGQGPEFLTYFQNEAQLEKSRLLSDRFSAERPKGSFSTLEIQRTEQGDSAMYLCASSSLQGGNQPQHFGDGTRLSIL.